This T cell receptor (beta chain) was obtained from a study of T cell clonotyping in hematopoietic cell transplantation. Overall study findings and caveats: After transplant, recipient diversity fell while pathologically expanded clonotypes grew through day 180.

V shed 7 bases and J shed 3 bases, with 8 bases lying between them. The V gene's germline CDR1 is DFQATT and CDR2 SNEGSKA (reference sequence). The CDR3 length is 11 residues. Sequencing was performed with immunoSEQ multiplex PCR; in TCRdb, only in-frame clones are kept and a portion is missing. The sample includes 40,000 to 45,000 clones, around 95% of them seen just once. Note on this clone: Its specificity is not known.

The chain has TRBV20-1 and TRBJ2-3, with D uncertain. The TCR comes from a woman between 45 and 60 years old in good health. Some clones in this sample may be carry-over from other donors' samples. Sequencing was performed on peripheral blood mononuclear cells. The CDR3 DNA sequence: TGCAGTGTCCAGAGAACAGATACGCAGTATTTT. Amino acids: CSVQRTDTQYF.